The T cell receptor beta chain under discussion was sequenced for a study of beta chain features in type 1 diabetes. The wider study: What patients shared with healthy donors was a similar profile of age, gender and cell yields.

The germline CDR1 and CDR2 sequences are LGHNA and YNFKEQ. V was trimmed by 1 base and J by 8 bases, leaving 9 bases between them. The CDR3 has 13 residues. Every isolated RNA sample was fully reverse transcribed, so sequencing captured expressed TCRB transcripts. The method was immunoSEQ multiplex PCR; TCRdb's version includes in-frame clones alone and lacks a portion of them. The table shows 150,000 to 190,000 clones, with roughly 11% occurring only once. Material for sequencing was central memory CD4+ T cells from blood. The receptor was isolated from a man between 18 and 29 years old in good health. The chain links TRBV4-2 to TRBJ2-1; D is unclear. The CDR3 DNA reads TGTGCCAGCAGCCAAGGACTGAGCCATGAGCAGTTCTTC. Protein sequence: CASSQGLSHEQFF.